Below, one T cell receptor beta chain is given with its context. Its antigen is still unknown. The data belong to a study of cytomegalovirus exposure and HLA in healthy donors. Researchers ran the PCR with 60 Vbeta and 13 Jbeta primers. Sequencing was performed with immunoSEQ multiplex PCR; in TCRdb, only in-frame clones are kept and a portion is missing. The repertoire holds roughly 140,000 clones, with 70% to 90% as singletons. There were likely unrecorded immune exposures, though donors were nominally healthy when sampled. Study conclusions and caveats: The availability of immune exposure information extended only to CMV serostatus. Researchers catalogued some 160 TCR beta chains as cytomegalovirus-associated.

The receptor was isolated from a woman younger than 35 in good health and CMV-seronegative. Sequences were obtained from PBMCs.

CDR3 coding DNA: TGTGCCAGCAGCCCGGGGGAGCTTGGGACCCAGTACTTC. Residues: CASSPGELGTQYF. V and J are TRBV11-3 and TRBJ2-5; tentatively, D is TRBD2 (6 bases). The V gene lost 5 bases and the J gene lost 7 bases, with 14 bases spanning the gap. This CDR3 has 13 residues. Germline V CDR1 and CDR2: SGHNT, YENEEA.